This TCR beta chain is from a study of response to subunit inactivated influenza vaccine. A single record per CDR3 protein comes from TCRdb applying MiXCR to the RT-PCR reads. Found here are about 190,000 distinct CDR3 sequences, 14% of them singletons; the top ten hold 26%. CDR1 and CDR2 (germline): SGHAT, FQNNGV. The V gene lost 1 base and the J gene lost 4 bases, with 12 bases spanning the gap. The CDR3 runs to 15 residues. The starting material was CD8+ T cells sorted from PBMCs, obtained roughly 5 days after vaccination. The gene calls are TRBV11-2 and TRBJ2-3; tentative D call: TRBD1 (6 bases). The sequence derives from a man aged 45-65 years who received an inactivated influenza vaccine. The CDR3: CASSLAGRGPDTQYF. Here the CDR3 DNA reads TGTGCCAGCAGCTTAGCGGGCAGGGGCCCAGATACGCAGTATTTT.